These T cell receptor beta chains were read from a single sample in a study of blood T cell repertoires in COVID-19. Some clones are missing from TCRdb's copy, which holds only in-frame ones; the method was immunoSEQ multiplex PCR. There are about 520,000 clones in the sample; 75% to 90% occur only once, and about 3.2% lies in the top ten. The source material was peripheral blood. The receptors come from a human donor in a cohort sampled during active COVID-19. The CDR3 runs from the conserved cysteine through the conserved F or W. Each record gives: J gene, D gene, V gene, CDR3 protein. The D gene is left open where the match is weak.

>TRBJ2-7|NA|TRBV20-1
CSASPGRQNEQYF
>TRBJ1-2|NA|TRBV3-1/TRBV3-2
CASSSTTGGWYGYTF
>TRBJ2-1|TRBD2|TRBV9
CASSVFTQASGEGHEQFF
>TRBJ1-4|NA|TRBV7-2
CASSPRSATNEKLFF
>TRBJ2-3|NA|TRBV30
CAWKGVSDTQYF
>TRBJ1-3|NA|TRBV18
CASSPGQLSSGNTIYF
>TRBJ2-1|NA|TRBV5-5
CASSLVGGINSYNEQFF
>TRBJ1-1|NA|TRBV15
CATSTRLGGRDTEAFF
>TRBJ2-5|NA|TRBV28
CASSLAGAGEETQYF
>TRBJ2-1|TRBD2|TRBV7-2
CASSVARGLAGGIDEQFF
>TRBJ1-2|TRBD1|TRBV28
CASTTQGSSHGYTF
>TRBJ1-2|TRBD1|TRBV19
CASTLTTVQGAIYGYTF
>TRBJ2-7|TRBD1|TRBV10-3
CAISSPGQGTYEQYF
>TRBJ2-4|NA|TRBV18
CASSPGAEAKNIQYF
>TRBJ2-1|NA|TRBV7-3
CASSLATGSYNEQFF
>TRBJ2-3|TRBD1|TRBV5-1
CASSAFRQGRTDTQYF
>TRBJ1-1|TRBD1|TRBV30
CAWSPDRDTEAFF
>TRBJ1-1|NA|TRBV5-6
CASSWEGVTEAFF
>TRBJ1-3|TRBD1|TRBV29-1
CSHQGASGNTIYF
>TRBJ2-3|NA|TRBV18
CASSPGAVTDTQYF
>TRBJ2-3|NA|TRBV2
CASQARATDTQYF
>TRBJ2-5|NA|TRBV27
CASSLRGGLETQYF
>TRBJ1-6|NA|TRBV5-1
CASSYRLPGSPLHF